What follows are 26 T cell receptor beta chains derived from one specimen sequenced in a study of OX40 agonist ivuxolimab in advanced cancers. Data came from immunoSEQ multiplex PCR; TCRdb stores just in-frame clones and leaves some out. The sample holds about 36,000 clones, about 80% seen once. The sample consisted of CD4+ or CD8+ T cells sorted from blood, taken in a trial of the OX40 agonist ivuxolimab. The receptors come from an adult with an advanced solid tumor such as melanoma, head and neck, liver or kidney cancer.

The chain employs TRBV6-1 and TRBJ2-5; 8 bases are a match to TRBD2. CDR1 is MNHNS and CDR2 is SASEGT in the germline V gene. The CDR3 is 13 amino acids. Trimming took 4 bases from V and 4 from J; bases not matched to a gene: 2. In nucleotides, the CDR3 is TGTGCCAGCAGTGCGGGGGGGCGAGAGACCCAGTACTTC. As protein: CASSAGGRETQYF.

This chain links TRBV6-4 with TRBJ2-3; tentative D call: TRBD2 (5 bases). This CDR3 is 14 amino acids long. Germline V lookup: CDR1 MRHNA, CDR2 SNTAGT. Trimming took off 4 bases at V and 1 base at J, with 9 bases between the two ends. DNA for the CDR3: TGTGCCAGCAGTGGGACTCCCGGCACAGATACGCAGTATTTT. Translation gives CASSGTPGTDTQYF.

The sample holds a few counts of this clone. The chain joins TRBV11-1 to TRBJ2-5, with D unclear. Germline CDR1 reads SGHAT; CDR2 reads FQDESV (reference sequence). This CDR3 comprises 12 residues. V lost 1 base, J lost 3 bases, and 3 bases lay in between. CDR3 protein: CASSLGKETQYF. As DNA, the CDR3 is TGTGCCAGCAGCTTAGGGAAAGAGACCCAGTACTTC.

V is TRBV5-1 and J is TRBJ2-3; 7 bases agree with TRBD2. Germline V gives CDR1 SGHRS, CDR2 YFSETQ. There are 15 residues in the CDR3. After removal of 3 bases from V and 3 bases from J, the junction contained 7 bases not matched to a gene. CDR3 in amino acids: CASSSTGGSTDTQYF. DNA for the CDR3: TGCGCCAGCAGCTCAACGGGGGGTAGTACAGATACGCAGTATTTT.

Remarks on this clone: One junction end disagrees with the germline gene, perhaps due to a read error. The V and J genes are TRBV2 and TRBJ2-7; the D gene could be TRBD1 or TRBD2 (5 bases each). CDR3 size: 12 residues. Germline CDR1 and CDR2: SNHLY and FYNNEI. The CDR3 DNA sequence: TGTGCCAGCAACGGGGATAGGGGTGACCTGGACTTC. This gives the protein CASNGDRGDLDF.

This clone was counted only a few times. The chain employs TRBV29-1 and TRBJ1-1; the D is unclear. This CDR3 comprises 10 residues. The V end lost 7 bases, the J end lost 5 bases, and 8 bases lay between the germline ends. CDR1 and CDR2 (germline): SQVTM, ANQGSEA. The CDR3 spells CSAGETEAFF. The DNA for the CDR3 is TGCAGCGCCGGAGAGACTGAAGCTTTCTTT.

CDR3 protein: CASISGLTYEQYF. In DNA, the CDR3 is TGTGCCAGCATCTCAGGCCTTACCTACGAGCAGTACTTC. The chain has TRBV6-1 and TRBJ2-7; no firm D call. V gave up 7 bases and J gave up 2 bases, with 12 bases separating them. This CDR3 contains 13 residues. Germline assignment: CDR1 MNHNS and CDR2 SASEGT.

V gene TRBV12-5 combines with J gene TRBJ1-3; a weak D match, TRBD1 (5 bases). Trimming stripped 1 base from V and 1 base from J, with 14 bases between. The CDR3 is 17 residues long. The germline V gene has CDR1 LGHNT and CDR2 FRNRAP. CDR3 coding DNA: TGTGCTAGTGGTTTGGAAGGGGCGCATAAGTCTGGAAACACCATATATTTT. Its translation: CASGLEGAHKSGNTIYF. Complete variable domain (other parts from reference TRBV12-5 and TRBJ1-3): DARVTQTPRHKVTEMGQEVTMRCQPILGHNTVFWYRQTMMQGLELLAYFRNRAPLDDSGMPKDRFSAEMPDATLATLKIQPSEPRDSAVYFCASGLEGAHKSGNTIYFGEGSWLTVV.

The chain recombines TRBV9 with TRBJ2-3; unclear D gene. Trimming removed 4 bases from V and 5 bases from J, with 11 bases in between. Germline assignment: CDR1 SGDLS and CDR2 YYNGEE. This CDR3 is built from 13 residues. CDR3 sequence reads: CASSLLLGDTQYF. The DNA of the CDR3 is TGTGCCAGCAGCCTTCTCTTGGGAGATACGCAGTATTTT.

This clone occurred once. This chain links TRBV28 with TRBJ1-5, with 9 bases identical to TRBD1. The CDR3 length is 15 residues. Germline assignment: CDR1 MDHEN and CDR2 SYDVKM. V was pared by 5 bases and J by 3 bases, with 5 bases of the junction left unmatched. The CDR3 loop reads CASSPGQGSNQPQHF. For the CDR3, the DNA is TGTGCCAGCAGTCCGGGACAGGGTTCCAATCAGCCCCAGCATTTT.

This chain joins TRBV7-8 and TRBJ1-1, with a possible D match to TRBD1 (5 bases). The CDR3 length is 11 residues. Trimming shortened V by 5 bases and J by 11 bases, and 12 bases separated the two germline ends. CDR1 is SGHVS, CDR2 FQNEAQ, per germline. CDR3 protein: CASSKQGWAFF. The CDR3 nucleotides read TGTGCCAGCAGCAAGCAGGGATGGGCTTTCTTT.

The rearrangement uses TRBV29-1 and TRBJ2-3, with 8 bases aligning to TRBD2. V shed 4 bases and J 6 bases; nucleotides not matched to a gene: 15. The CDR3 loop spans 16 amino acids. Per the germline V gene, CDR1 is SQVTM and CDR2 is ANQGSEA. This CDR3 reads CSVVRDIAGGVDTQYF. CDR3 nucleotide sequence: TGCAGCGTTGTTAGAGATATTGCGGGGGGAGTGGATACGCAGTATTTT.

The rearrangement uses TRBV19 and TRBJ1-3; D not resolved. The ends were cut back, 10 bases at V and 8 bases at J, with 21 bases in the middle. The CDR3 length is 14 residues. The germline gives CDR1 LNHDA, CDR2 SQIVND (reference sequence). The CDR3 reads CATLALTRADTIYF. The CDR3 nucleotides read TGTGCCACCTTGGCTCTTACCAGAGCGGACACCATATATTTT.

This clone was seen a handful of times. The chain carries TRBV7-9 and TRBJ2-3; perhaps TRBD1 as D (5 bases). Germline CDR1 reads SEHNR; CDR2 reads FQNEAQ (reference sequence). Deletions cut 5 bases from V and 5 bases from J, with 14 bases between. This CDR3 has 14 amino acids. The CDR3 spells CASSLNQGRDTQYF. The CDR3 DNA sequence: TGTGCCAGCAGCCTAAACCAGGGTCGAGATACGCAGTATTTT.

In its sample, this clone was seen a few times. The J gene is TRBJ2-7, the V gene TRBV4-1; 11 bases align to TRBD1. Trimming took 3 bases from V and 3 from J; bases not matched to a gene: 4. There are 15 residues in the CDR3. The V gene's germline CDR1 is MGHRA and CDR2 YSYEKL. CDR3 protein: CASSHPGQGGYEQYF. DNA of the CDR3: TGCGCCAGCAGCCATCCGGGACAGGGGGGCTACGAGCAGTACTTC.

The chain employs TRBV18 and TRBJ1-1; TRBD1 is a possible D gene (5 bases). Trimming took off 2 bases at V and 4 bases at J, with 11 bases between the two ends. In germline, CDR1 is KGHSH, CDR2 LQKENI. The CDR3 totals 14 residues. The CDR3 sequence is CASSPSRVATEAFF. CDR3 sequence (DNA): TGTGCCAGCTCACCAAGCAGGGTGGCCACTGAAGCTTTCTTT.

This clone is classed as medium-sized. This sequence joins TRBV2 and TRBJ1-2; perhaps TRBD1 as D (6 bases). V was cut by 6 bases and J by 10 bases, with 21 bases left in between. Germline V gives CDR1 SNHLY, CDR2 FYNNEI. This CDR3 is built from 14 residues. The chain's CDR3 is CASSVNAGTTYYTF. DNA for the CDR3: TGTGCCAGCAGCGTAAACGCCGGGACAACTTACTACACCTTC.

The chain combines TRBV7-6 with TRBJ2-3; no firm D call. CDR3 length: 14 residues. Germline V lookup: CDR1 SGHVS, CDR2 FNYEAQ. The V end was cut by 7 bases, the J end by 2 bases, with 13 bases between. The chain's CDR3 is CASTRGATTDTQYF. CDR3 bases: TGTGCCAGCACCCGAGGAGCTACCACAGATACGCAGTATTTT.

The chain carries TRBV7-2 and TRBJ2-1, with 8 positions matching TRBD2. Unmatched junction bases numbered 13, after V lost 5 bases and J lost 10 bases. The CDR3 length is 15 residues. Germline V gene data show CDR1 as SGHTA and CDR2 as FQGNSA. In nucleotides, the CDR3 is TGTGCCAGCAGCCCAATCGCCGGGGGGGCTGGGGAGCAGTTCTTC. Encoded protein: CASSPIAGGAGEQFF.

DNA of the CDR3: TGCGCCAGCAGCTTAAACCCCGGGACCTTCTATGGCTACACCTTC. Translating it yields CASSLNPGTFYGYTF. This rearrangement joins TRBV5-1 to TRBJ1-2, with TRBD1 as a possible D gene (5 bases). Germline CDR1 SGHRS, CDR2 YFSETQ. The CDR3 runs to 15 residues. V lost 2 bases to trimming and J lost 4 bases, with 15 bases between them.

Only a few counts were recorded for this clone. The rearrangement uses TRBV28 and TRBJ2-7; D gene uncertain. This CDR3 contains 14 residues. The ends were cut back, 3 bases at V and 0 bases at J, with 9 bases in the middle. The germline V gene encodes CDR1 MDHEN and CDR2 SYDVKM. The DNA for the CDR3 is TGTGCCAGCAGTTTTCGAGGTGCCTCCTACGAGCAGTACTTC. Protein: CASSFRGASYEQYF.

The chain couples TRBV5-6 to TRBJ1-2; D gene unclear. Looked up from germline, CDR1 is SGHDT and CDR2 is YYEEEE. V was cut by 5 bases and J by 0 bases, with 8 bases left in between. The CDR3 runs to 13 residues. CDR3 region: CASRSDTNYGYTF. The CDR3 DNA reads TGTGCCAGCAGATCCGATACTAACTATGGCTACACCTTC.

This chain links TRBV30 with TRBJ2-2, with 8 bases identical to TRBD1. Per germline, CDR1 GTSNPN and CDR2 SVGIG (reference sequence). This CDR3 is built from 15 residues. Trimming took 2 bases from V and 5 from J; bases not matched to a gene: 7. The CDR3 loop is CAWSTGQGRTGELFF. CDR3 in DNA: TGTGCCTGGAGTACAGGACAGGGCCGAACCGGGGAGCTGTTTTTT.

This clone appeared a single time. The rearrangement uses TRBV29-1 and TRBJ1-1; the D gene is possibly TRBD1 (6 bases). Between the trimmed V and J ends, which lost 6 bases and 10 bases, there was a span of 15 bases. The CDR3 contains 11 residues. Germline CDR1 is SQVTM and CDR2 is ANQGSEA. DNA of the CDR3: TGCAGCGTGGCGGACGCGGGGGCAGCTTTCTTT. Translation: CSVADAGAAFF.

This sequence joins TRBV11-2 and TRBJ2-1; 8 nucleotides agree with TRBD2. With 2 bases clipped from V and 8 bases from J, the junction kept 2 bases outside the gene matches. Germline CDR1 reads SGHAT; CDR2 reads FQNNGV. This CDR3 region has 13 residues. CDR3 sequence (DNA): TGTGCCAGCAGCTTACGGGGGGGGTATGAGCAGTTCTTC. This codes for CASSLRGGYEQFF.

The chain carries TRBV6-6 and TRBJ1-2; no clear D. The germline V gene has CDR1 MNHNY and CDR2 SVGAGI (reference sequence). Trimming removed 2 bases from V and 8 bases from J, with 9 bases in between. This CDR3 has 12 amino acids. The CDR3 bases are TGTGCCAGCAGTTACATACGGGAGGGCTACACCTTC. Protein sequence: CASSYIREGYTF.